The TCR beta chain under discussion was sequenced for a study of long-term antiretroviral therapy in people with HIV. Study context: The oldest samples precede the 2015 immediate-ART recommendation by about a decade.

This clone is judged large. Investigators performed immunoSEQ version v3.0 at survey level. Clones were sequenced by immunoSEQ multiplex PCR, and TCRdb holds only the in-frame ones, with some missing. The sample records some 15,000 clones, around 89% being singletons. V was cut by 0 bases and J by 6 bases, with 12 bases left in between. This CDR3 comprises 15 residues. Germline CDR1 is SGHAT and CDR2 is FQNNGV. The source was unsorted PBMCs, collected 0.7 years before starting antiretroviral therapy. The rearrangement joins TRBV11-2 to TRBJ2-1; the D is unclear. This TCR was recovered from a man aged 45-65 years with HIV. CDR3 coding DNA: TGTGCCAGCAGCTTAGAACCCGGACGAAGCAATGAGCAGTTCTTC. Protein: CASSLEPGRSNEQFF.